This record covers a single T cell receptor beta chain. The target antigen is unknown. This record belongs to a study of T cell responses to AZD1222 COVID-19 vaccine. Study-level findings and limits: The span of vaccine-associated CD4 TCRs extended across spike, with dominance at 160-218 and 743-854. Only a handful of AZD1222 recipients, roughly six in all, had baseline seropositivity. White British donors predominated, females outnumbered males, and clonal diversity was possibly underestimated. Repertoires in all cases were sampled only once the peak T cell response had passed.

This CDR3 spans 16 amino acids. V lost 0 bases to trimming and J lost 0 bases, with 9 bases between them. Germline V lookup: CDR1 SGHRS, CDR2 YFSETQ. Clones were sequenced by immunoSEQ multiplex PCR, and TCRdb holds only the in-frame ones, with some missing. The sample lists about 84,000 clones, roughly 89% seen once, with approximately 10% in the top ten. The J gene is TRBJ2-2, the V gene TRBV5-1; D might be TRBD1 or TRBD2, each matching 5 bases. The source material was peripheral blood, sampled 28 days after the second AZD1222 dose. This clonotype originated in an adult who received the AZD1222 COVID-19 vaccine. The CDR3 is CASSLGQGPNTGELFF. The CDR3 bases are TGCGCCAGCAGCTTGGGGCAGGGACCGAACACCGGGGAGCTGTTTTTT.